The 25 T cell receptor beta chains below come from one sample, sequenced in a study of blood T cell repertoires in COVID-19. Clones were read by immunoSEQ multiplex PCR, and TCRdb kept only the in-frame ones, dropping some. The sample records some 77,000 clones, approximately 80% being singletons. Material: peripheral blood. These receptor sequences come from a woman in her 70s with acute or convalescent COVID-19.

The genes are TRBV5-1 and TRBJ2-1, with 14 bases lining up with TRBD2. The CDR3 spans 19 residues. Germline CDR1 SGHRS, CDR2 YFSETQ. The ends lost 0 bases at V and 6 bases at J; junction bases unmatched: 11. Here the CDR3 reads CASSLETSGRALIPNEQFF. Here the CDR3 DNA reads TGCGCCAGCAGCTTGGAGACTAGCGGGAGGGCCCTGATCCCCAATGAGCAGTTCTTC.

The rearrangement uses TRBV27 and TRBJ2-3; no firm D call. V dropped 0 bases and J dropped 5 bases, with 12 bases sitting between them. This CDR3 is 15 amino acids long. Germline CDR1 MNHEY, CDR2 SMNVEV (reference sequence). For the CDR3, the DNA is TGTGCCAGCAGTTTATCAGCTTTGAGAATAGATACGCAGTATTTT. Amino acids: CASSLSALRIDTQYF.

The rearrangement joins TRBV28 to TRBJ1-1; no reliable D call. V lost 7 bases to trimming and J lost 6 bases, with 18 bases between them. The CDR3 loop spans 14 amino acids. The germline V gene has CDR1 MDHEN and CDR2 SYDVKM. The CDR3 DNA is TGTGCCAGCAATCGTCCGCAGGAATGGCCTGAAGCTTTCTTT. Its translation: CASNRPQEWPEAFF.

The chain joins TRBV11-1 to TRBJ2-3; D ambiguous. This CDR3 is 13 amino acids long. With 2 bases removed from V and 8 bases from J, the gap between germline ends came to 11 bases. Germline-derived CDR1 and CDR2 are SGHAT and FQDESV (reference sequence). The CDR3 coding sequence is TGTGCCAGCAGCTTAAACCAGGAAGGTACGCAGTATTTT. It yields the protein CASSLNQEGTQYF.

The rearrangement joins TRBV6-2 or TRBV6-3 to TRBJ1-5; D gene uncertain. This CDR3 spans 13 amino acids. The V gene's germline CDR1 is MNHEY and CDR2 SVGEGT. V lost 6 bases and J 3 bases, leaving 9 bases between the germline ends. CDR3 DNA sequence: TGTGCCAGCAGCCTTACTAACAATCAGCCCCAGCATTTT. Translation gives CASSLTNNQPQHF.

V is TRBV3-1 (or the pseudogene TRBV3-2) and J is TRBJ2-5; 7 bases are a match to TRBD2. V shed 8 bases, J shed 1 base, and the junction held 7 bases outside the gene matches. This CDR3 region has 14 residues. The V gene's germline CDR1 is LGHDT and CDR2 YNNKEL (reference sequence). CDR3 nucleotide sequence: TGTGCCAGCGTTCCGGGACTATTCCAAGAGACCCAGTACTTC. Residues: CASVPGLFQETQYF.

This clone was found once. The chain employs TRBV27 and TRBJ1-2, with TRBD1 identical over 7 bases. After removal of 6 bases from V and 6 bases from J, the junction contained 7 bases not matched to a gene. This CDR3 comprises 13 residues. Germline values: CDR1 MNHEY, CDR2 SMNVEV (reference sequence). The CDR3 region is CASRLTGTHGYTF. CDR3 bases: TGTGCCAGCAGACTGACAGGGACCCATGGCTACACCTTC.

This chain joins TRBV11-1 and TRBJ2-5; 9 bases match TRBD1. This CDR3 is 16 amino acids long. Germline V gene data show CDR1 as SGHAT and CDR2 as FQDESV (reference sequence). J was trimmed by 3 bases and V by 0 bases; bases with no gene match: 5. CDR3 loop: CASSLAGTGFEETQYF. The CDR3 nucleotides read TGTGCCAGCAGCTTAGCCGGGACAGGGTTCGAAGAGACCCAGTACTTC. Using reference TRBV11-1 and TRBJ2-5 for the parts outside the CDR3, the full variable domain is EAEVAQSPRYKITEKSQAVAFWCDPISGHATLYWYRQILGQGPELLVQFQDESVVDDSQLPKDRFSAERLKGVDSTLKIQPAELGDSAMYLCASSLAGTGFEETQYFGPGTRLLVL.

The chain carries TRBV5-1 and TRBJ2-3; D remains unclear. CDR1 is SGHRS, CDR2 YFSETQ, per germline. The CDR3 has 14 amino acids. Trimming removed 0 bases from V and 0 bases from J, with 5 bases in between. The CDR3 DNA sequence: TGCGCCAGCAGCTTGGCCCCTAGCACAGATACGCAGTATTTT. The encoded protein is CASSLAPSTDTQYF.

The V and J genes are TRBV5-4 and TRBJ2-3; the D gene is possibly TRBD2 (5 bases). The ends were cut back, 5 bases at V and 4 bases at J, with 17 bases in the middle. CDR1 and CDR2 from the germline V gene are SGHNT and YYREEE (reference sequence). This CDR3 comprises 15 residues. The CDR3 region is CASSPDLASPDTQYF. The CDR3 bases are TGTGCCAGCAGTCCGGACCTAGCTTCCCCAGATACGCAGTATTTT.

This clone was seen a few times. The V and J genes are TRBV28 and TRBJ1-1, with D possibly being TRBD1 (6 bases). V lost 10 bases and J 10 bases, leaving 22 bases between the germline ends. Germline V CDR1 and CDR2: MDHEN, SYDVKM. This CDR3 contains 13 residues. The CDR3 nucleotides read TGTGCCACTCATCAGGGGACACCTAGTCTAGCTTTCTTT. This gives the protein CATHQGTPSLAFF.

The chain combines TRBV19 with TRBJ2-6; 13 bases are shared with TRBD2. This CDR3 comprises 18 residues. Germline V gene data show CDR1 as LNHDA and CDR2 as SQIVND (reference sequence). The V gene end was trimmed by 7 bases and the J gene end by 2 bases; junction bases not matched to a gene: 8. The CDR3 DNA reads TGTGCCAGTACCCTTTCTGGACTAGCGGGAGCTGGGGCCAACGTCCTGACTTTC. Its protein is CASTLSGLAGAGANVLTF.

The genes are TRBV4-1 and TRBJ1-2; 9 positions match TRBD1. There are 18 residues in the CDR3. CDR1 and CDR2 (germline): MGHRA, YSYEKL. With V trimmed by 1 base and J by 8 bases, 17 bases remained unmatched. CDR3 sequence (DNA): TGCGCCAGCAGCCAAGCCCCGACAGGGGGAGGGGGATATCGAGGCTACACCTTC. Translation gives CASSQAPTGGGGYRGYTF.

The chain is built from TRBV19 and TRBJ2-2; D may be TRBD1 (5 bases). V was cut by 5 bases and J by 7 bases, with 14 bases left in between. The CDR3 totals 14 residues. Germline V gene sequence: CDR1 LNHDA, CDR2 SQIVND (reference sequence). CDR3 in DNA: TGTGCCAGTAGTTTATCAGGGTACGGCGGGGAGCTGTTTTTT. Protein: CASSLSGYGGELFF.

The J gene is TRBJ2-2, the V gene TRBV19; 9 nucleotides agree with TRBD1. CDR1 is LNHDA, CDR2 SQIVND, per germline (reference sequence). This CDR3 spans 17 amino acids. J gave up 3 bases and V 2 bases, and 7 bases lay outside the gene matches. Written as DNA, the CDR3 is TGTGCCAGTAGTATACTGGTTCGGACAGGGGACACCGGGGAGCTGTTTTTT. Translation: CASSILVRTGDTGELFF.

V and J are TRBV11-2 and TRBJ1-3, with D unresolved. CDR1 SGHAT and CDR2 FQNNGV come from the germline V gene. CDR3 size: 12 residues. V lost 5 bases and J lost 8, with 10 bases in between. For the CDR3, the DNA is TGTGCCAGCAGCCCAAAACTATACACCATATATTTT. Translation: CASSPKLYTIYF.

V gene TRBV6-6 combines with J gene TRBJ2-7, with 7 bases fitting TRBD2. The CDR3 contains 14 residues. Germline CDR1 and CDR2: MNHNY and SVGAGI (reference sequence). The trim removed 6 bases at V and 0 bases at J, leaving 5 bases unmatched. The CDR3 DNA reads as TGTGCCAGCAGGGTGGGGGGGTCCTCCTACGAGCAGTACTTC. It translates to CASRVGGSSYEQYF.

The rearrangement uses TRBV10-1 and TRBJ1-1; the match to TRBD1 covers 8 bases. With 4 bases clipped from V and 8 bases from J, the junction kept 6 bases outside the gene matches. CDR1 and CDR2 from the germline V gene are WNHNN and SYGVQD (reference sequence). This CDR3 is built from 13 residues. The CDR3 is CASSVSGGSEAFF. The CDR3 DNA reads TGCGCCAGCAGTGTATCAGGGGGCTCGGAAGCTTTCTTT.

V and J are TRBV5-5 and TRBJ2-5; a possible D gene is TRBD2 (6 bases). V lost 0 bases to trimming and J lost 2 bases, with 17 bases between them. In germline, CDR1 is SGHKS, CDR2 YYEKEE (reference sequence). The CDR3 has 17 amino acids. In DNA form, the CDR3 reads TGTGCCAGCAGCTTGGGGCCCCAGGGAGGAGGGCAAGAGACCCAGTACTTC. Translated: CASSLGPQGGGQETQYF.

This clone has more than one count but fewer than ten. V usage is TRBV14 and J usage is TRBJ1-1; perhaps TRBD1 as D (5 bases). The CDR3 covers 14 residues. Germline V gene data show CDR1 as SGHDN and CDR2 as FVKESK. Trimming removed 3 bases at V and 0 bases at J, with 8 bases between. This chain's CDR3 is CASSHPGLNTEAFF. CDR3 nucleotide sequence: TGTGCCAGCAGCCATCCAGGGTTGAACACTGAAGCTTTCTTT.

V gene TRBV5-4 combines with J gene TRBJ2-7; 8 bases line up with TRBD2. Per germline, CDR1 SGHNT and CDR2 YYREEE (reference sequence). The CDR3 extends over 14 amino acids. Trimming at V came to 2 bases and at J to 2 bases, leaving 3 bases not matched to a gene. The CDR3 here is CASSFGGAPYEQYF. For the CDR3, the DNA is TGTGCCAGCAGCTTCGGGGGGGCCCCCTACGAGCAGTACTTC.

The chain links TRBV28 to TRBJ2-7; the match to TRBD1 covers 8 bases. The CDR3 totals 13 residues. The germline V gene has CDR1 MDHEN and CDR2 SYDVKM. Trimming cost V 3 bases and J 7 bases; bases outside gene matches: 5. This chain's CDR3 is CASSFRGRVEQYF. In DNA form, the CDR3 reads TGTGCCAGCAGTTTCAGGGGGCGGGTTGAGCAGTACTTC.

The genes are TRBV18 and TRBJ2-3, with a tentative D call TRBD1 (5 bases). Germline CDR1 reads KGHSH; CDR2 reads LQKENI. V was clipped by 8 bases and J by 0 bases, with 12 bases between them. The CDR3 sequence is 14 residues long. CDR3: CASAQGSSTDTQYF. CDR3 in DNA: TGTGCCAGCGCCCAGGGCTCTAGCACAGATACGCAGTATTTT.

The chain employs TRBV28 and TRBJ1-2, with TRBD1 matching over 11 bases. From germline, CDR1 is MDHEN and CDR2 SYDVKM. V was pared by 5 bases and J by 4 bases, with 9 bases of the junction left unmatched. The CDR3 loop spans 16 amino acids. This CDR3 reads CASSRGDRGGTYGYTF. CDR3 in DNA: TGTGCCAGCAGTAGGGGGGACAGGGGGGGCACCTATGGCTACACCTTC.

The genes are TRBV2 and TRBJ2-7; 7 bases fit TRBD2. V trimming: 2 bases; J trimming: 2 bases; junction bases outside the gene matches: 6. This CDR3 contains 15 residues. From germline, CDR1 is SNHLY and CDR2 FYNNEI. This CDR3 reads CASSESRGVPYEQYF. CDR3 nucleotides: TGTGCCAGCAGTGAATCCCGGGGGGTCCCCTACGAGCAGTACTTC. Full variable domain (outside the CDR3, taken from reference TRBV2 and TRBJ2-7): EPEVTQTPSHQVTQMGQEVILRCVPISNHLYFYWYRQILGQKVEFLVSFYNNEISEKSEIFDDQFSVERPDGSNFTLKIRSTKLEDSAMYFCASSESRGVPYEQYFGPGTRLTVT.